This T cell receptor beta chain was sequenced in a study of T cell changes during pregnancy in multiple sclerosis. Generated by immunoSEQ multiplex PCR, the TCRdb table keeps only in-frame clones and is missing some. The sample yields some 100,000 clones, around nine tenths seen once. The V gene lost 2 bases and the J gene lost 0 bases, with 8 bases spanning the gap. CDR3 size: 15 residues. Germline values: CDR1 SGHRS, CDR2 YFSETQ. The clonotype comes from a female donor with multiple sclerosis, enrolled in a pregnancy study. The chain links TRBV5-1 to TRBJ2-2, with no clear D. The material was peripheral blood, obtained in the second trimester of pregnancy. Written as DNA, the CDR3 is TGCGCCAGCAGCTTCTCGCAGACGAACACCGGGGAGCTGTTTTTT. It codes for CASSFSQTNTGELFF.